This T cell receptor (beta chain) was obtained from a study of cytomegalovirus exposure and HLA in healthy donors. This CDR3 comprises 13 residues. Germline V gene data show CDR1 as LGHNT and CDR2 as FRNRAP. Study-wide results and caveats: Rare TCR sequences dominated, though some public TCRs recurred in many donors. Presence/absence comparisons presumed near-even sequencing depth among donors.

A word on this clone: Its antigen is unknown.

PCR amplification relied on 60 Vbeta primers (plus 13 Jbeta primers). Produced via immunoSEQ multiplex PCR; TCRdb's table is partial and in-frame only. The repertoire holds some 110,000 clones, with 70% as singletons. The chain recombines TRBV12-5 with TRBJ2-5, with 8 bases that match TRBD1. The J call is in doubt because the DNA end fits TRBJ2-7 better. This clonotype was obtained from a man aged 25-45 years in good health and CMV-seropositive. Material: PBMCs. As DNA, the CDR3 is TGTGCTAGTGGTTTGGTAACAGGGGGCGAGCAGTACTTC. Translation gives CASGLVTGGEQYF.